The entry below gives a single T cell receptor (beta chain) sequence along with its context. Clones were read by immunoSEQ multiplex PCR, and TCRdb kept only the in-frame ones, dropping some. Found here are roughly 60,000 clones, about 79% of them singletons; the top ten hold roughly 6%. Germline V lookup: CDR1 MNHEY, CDR2 SVGEGT. The CDR3 is made up of 16 amino acids. V lost 2 bases to trimming and J lost 3 bases, with 11 bases between them. This entry belongs to a study of blood T cell repertoires in COVID-19. Sequencing was performed on peripheral blood. This receptor was identified in a woman aged 55 to 70 with acute or convalescent COVID-19. V gene TRBV6-2 or TRBV6-3 combines with J gene TRBJ2-6; tentatively, D is TRBD2 (5 bases). The DNA for the CDR3 is TGTGCCAGCAGTTACCTAGACCGGGGTGGGGCCAACGTCCTGACTTTC. Translated: CASSYLDRGGANVLTF.